Listed below are T cell receptor beta chains from one sample, sequenced in a study of shared clonotypes between healthy human individuals. Method: immunoSEQ multiplex PCR; TCRdb's copy keeps in-frame clones and lacks some. The sample shows about 600,000 clones, about 98% of them seen only once. Input material: naive CD8+ T cells sorted from blood. The receptors shown here come from a man in his thirties or forties in good health. Each CDR3 is given with its conserved first and last residue. The D gene is left open where the match is weak. For some rows the clone size is stated as once, few or many, or as a class when expanded; others skip it.

>-|TRBJ2-7|-|TRBV11-2
TGTGCCAGCAGCCATTATTCCTACGAGCAGTACTTC
CASSHYSYEQYF
>-|TRBJ2-3|-|TRBV5-1
TGCGCCAGCAGCCCTGCCAGTTCTAGCACAGATACGCAGTATTTT
CASSPASSSTDTQYF
>-|TRBJ1-1|once|TRBV5-6
TGTGCCAGCAGCTTGACAGGGAACACTGAAGCTTTCTTT
CASSLTGNTEAFF
>-|TRBJ2-1|-|TRBV29-1
TGCAGCGTTGTAGGCAGGTCCACGAGGGGGGAGCAGTTCTTC
CSVVGRSTRGEQFF
>-|TRBJ2-1|-|TRBV10-3
TGTGCCATCAGTGAGTCGAAACTAGCCCTAAATGAGCAGTTCTTC
CAISESKLALNEQFF
>-|TRBJ2-7|-|TRBV27
TGTGCCAGCAGTTTAGGAGGGGGTAGCCCCTACGAGCAGTACTTC
CASSLGGGSPYEQYF
>TRBD2|TRBJ2-1|once|TRBV5-1
TGCGCCAGCAGCTTAAAACGGACTAGCGTAAACTCCTACAATGAGCAGTTCTTC
CASSLKRTSVNSYNEQFF
>TRBD2|TRBJ2-7|-|TRBV7-2
TGTGCCAGCAGCTTAGTTAGCGGGAGCTACGAGCAGTACTTC
CASSLVSGSYEQYF
>-|TRBJ2-3|-|TRBV28
TGTGCCAGCAGTTTCTCTGGAGATACGCAGTATTTT
CASSFSGDTQYF
>TRBD2|TRBJ2-5|-|TRBV5-5
TGTGCCAGCAGCTCCACGGGGGGTAGGGACGAACTGTTCCAAGAGACCCAGTACTTC
CASSSTGGRDELFQETQYF
>-|TRBJ2-1|once|TRBV7-9
TGTGCCAGCAGCCAGGCGTACAATGAGCAGTTCTTC
CASSQAYNEQFF
>-|TRBJ1-1|-|TRBV28
TGTGCCAGCAGAGATAGTTGGACCGGGAACACTGAAGCTTTCTTT
CASRDSWTGNTEAFF
>TRBD2|TRBJ2-1|-|TRBV4-3
TGCGCCAGCAGCCAACGGACTAGCGGGAGGGCCGGAGAGCAGTTCTTC
CASSQRTSGRAGEQFF
>-|TRBJ2-5|-|TRBV2
TGTGCCAGCAGTGAACTGGGGGAGACCCAGTACTTC
CASSELGETQYF
>-|TRBJ1-1|-|TRBV29-1
TGCAGCGTTGCCGTACCCAGGGGCCCGAACACTGAAGCTTTCTTT
CSVAVPRGPNTEAFF
>TRBD2|TRBJ2-2|-|TRBV7-6
TGTGCCAGCAGCGCGGGACTAGGCACCGGGGAGCTGTTTTTT
CASSAGLGTGELFF
>-|TRBJ1-2|-|TRBV7-9
TGTGCCAGCAGCTTAGATACAGGATTTAACTATGGCTACACCTTC
CASSLDTGFNYGYTF
>-|TRBJ2-1|-|TRBV7-9
TGTGCCAGCAGCGTCGTAAATGAGCAGTTCTTC
CASSVVNEQFF
>TRBD2|TRBJ2-3|once|TRBV6-1
TGTGCCAGCAGTGAAATGGGACTAGCGGGAGGGGGACGCACAGATACGCAGTATTTT
CASSEMGLAGGGRTDTQYF
>-|TRBJ2-7|-|TRBV29-1
TGCAGCGTTGAGTCCGGAGCGCGAAAGAGCTCCTACGAGCAGTACTTC
CSVESGARKSSYEQYF
>-|TRBJ2-7|-|TRBV7-3
TGTGCCAGCAGCTTAACCGGTGGTGGGGGATACGAGCAGTACTTC
CASSLTGGGGYEQYF
>TRBD1|TRBJ2-7|-|TRBV18
TGTGCCAGCTCACCACCGGACAGGGCCACTCCCTACGAGCAGTACTTC
CASSPPDRATPYEQYF
>-|TRBJ2-2|-|TRBV30
TGTGCCTGGAGACCGGAGGTTCAGGTACACGGGGAGCTGTTTTTT
CAWRPEVQVHGELFF
>-|TRBJ2-2|once|TRBV28
TGTGCCAGCAGTCCCCCAGGGACCCCTAACACCGGGGAGCTGTTTTTT
CASSPPGTPNTGELFF
>-|TRBJ2-7|-|TRBV2
TGTGCCAGCAGTGCCCGTGCCTCCTACGAGCAGTACTTC
CASSARASYEQYF
>-|TRBJ1-1|-|TRBV29-1
TGCAGCGTTGATGAGGGCCTCATGAACACTGAAGCTTTCTTT
CSVDEGLMNTEAFF
>-|TRBJ2-1|-|TRBV5-6
TGTGCCAGCAGCTTGGTGGGCAGTAACAATGAGCAGTTCTTC
CASSLVGSNNEQFF
>TRBD2|TRBJ2-1|-|TRBV25-1
TGTGCCAGCAACCCGGGACTAGCGGGAGAACCGCTTGAGCAGTTCTTC
CASNPGLAGEPLEQFF
>-|TRBJ2-7|-|TRBV7-9
TGTGCCAGCAGCCAAGAACTGGGGCAGTACTTC
CASSQELGQYF
>-|TRBJ2-5|-|TRBV27
TGTGCCAGCAGTTTATTGGGCACAGAGACCCAGTACTTC
CASSLLGTETQYF
>-|TRBJ1-2|-|TRBV4-2
TGTGCCAGCAGCCAAGATCCGGACATAGCCTATGGCTACACCTTC
CASSQDPDIAYGYTF
>-|TRBJ1-1|-|TRBV5-6
TGTGCCAGCACTGGATTAAGAGCAGGGACTTTCTTT
CASTGLRAGTFF
>-|TRBJ2-3|-|TRBV19
TGTGCCAGTAGTAGCAGTCCATTCCCAGATACGCAGTATTTT
CASSSSPFPDTQYF
>-|TRBJ1-5|-|TRBV7-9
TGTGCCAGCAGCCCTTTGGGTCCCAATCAGCCCCAGCATTTT
CASSPLGPNQPQHF
>-|TRBJ2-7|-|TRBV27
TGTGCCAGCAGTTTGCGCAGGGAATACCCGGGCGAGCAGTACTTC
CASSLRREYPGEQYF
>-|TRBJ2-5|-|TRBV9
TGTGCCAGCAGCGTAGCGAAAGGGTTAGGGGAGACCCAGTACTTC
CASSVAKGLGETQYF